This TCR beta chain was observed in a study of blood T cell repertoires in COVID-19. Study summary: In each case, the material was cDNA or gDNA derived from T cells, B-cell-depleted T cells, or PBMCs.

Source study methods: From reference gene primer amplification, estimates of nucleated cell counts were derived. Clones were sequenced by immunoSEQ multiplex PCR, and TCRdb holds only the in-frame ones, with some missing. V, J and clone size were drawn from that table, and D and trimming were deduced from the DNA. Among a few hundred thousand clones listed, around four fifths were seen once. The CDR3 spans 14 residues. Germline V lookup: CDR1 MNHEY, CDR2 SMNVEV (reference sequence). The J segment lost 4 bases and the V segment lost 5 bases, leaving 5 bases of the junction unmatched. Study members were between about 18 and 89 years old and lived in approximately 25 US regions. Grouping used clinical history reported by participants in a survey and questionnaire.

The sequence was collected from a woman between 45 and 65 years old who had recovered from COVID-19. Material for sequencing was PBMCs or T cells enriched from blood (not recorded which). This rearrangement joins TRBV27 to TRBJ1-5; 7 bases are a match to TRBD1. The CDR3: CASSPTGPNQPQHF. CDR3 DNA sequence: TGTGCCAGCAGTCCGACAGGGCCAAATCAGCCCCAGCATTTT.